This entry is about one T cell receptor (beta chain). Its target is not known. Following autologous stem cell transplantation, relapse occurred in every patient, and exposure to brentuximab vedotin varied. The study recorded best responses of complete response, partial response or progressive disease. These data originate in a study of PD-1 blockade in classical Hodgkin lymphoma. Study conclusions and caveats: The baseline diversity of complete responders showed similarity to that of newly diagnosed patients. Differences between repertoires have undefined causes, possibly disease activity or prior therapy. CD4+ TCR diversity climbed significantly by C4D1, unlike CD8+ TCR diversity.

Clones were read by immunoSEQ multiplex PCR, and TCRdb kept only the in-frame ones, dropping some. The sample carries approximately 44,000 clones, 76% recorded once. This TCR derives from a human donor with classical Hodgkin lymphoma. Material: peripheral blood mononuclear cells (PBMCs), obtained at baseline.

This CDR3 reads CACRPLNTEAFF. The CDR3 region has the DNA TGTGCCTGTAGACCGCTGAACACTGAAGCTTTCTTT. This chain connects TRBV2 to TRBJ1-1; no definite D call. Germline CDR1 is SNHLY and CDR2 is FYNNEI. Trimming removed 11 bases at V and 0 bases at J, with 10 bases between. The CDR3 has 12 residues.